A few counts support the clone carrying this T cell receptor beta chain. The data belong to a study of blood T cell repertoires in COVID-19. The overall study: The United States, Italy and Spain were the sources of the acute and convalescent COVID-19 samples. T cells, B-cell-depleted T cells, or PBMCs provided the cDNA or gDNA that served as material.

In the source study's methods: Nucleated cell counts were estimated from reference gene primer amplification. The repertoire was sequenced with immunoSEQ multiplex PCR; TCRdb's copy has only in-frame clones and lacks some. V and J calls and clone size are those listed in that table; D and trimming were worked out from the DNA. This sample has over 100,000 clones, with about nine tenths found just once. The CDR3 loop spans 13 amino acids. The germline gives CDR1 LNHDA, CDR2 SQIVND (reference sequence). The germline V and J ends were trimmed by 5 bases and 5 bases, with 12 bases remaining between them.

The source of this sequence is a man aged 35 to 55 with acute or convalescent COVID-19. The chain joins TRBV19 to TRBJ1-2; D is possibly TRBD1 (6 bases). Sequencing was carried out using peripheral blood. In nucleotides, the CDR3 is TGTGCCAGTAGTCCAATAGGGGGTTATGGCTACACCTTC. As protein: CASSPIGGYGYTF.